One sample yielded the 24 T cell receptor beta chains listed below, sequenced in a study of identical twins. MiXCR, applied by TCRdb to the 5' RACE reads, yields one record per CDR3 protein. This table has roughly 500,000 distinct CDR3 sequences, 22% appearing once. This sample was also put to use in a study of T cells expressing NK-cell markers.

Sequencing was done on a sample of CD4+ T cells sorted from blood. The receptors come from a woman between 18 and 30 years old in good health.

This clonotype was detected many times. This chain connects TRBV6-1 to TRBJ2-7; D remains unclear. The CDR3 totals 14 residues. CDR1 and CDR2 from the germline V gene are MNHNS and SASEGT. V lost 6 bases to trimming and J lost 3 bases, with 15 bases between them. The CDR3 reads CASSVDEEYYEQYF. The CDR3 bases are TGTGCCAGCAGCGTAGACGAGGAGTACTACGAGCAGTACTTC.

This clonotype was detected only a few times. This chain joins TRBV7-9 and TRBJ2-2, with D tentatively TRBD2 (5 bases). This CDR3 region has 12 residues. Looked up from germline, CDR1 is SEHNR and CDR2 is FQNEAQ (reference sequence). Trimming took 6 bases from V and 7 from J, leaving 9 bases between them. The CDR3 protein is CASSPLGGELFF. The CDR3 DNA reads as TGTGCCAGCAGTCCACTAGGCGGGGAGCTGTTTTTT.

The chain is built from TRBV12-3 or TRBV12-4 and TRBJ2-7; weak D call: TRBD2 (5 bases). The CDR3 consists of 15 residues. The CDR3 here is CAPKGRTARFDEQYF. The CDR3 DNA reads TGTGCTCCGAAGGGCAGGACTGCCCGGTTCGACGAGCAGTACTTC.

This clonotype was detected only a few times. The V and J genes are TRBV29-1 and TRBJ2-6; unclear D gene. V lost 5 bases and J 2 bases, leaving 7 bases between the germline ends. CDR1 SQVTM and CDR2 ANQGSEA come from the germline V gene. The CDR3 is 13 residues long. CDR3 amino acids: CSVRLPGANVLTF. As DNA, the CDR3 is TGCAGCGTTCGACTTCCTGGGGCCAACGTCCTGACTTTC.

This clonotype was observed a handful of times. V usage is TRBV5-1 and J usage is TRBJ1-1; D is unclear. The CDR3 is 16 residues long. Trimming took 0 bases from V and 0 from J, leaving 12 bases between them. Per germline, CDR1 SGHRS and CDR2 YFSETQ. The chain's CDR3 is CASSLGGEGLNTEAFF. CDR3 coding DNA: TGCGCCAGCAGCTTGGGTGGGGAAGGACTGAACACTGAAGCTTTCTTT.

V gene TRBV7-2 combines with J gene TRBJ1-2; D not certain. The CDR3 is 15 amino acids. Germline lookup yields CDR1 SGHTA and CDR2 FQGNSA. The V gene lost 5 bases and the J gene lost 6 bases, with 19 bases spanning the gap. This chain's CDR3 is CASSRTWTFTDGYTF. In nucleotides, the CDR3 is TGTGCCAGCAGCCGAACATGGACGTTTACGGATGGCTACACCTTC.

The chain links TRBV5-1 to TRBJ2-7, with D perhaps matching TRBD1 or TRBD2 (5 bases each). The CDR3 has 15 residues. V lost 4 bases and J 3 bases, leaving 17 bases between the germline ends. The germline CDR1 and CDR2 sequences are SGHRS and YFSETQ. This CDR3 is CASSLTGGQSYEQYF. The CDR3 DNA reads as TGCGCCAGCAGCCTAACCGGAGGACAAAGCTACGAGCAGTACTTC.

This clonotype has just a few counts. The J gene is TRBJ2-1, the V gene TRBV15; 11 bases fit TRBD2. From germline, CDR1 is LNHNV and CDR2 YYDKDF (reference sequence). The CDR3 spans 17 residues. V lost 0 bases to trimming and J lost 10 bases; unmatched junction nucleotides: 11. In DNA, the CDR3 is TGTGCCACCAGCAGAGATTCGGGGACTAGCGGTTCGCTGGAGCAGTTCTTC. Residues: CATSRDSGTSGSLEQFF.

This clonotype turned up a few times. The junction departs from the called germline gene at one end, perhaps through a read error. The chain combines TRBV29-1 with TRBJ1-1; D remains ambiguous. The CDR3 covers 10 residues. Germline loops: CDR1 SQVTM, CDR2 ANQGSEA. The CDR3 sequence: CSAFEVGPAF. In DNA form, the CDR3 reads TGCAGCGCCTTTGAGGTTGGCCCGGCATTT.

The chain employs TRBV5-1 and TRBJ2-3, with 8 nucleotides matching TRBD2. The CDR3 totals 16 residues. Germline CDR1 is SGHRS and CDR2 is YFSETQ. V lost 3 bases and J lost 2; bases outside the gene matches: 8. As DNA, the CDR3 is TGCGCCAGCAGCTCCATAGCGGGGCCATTCACAGATACGCAGTATTTT. Translating gives CASSSIAGPFTDTQYF.

The rearrangement links TRBV5-5 to TRBJ2-1; TRBD2 is a possible D gene (6 bases). The CDR3 loop spans 13 amino acids. Trimming shortened V by 5 bases and J by 5 bases, and 11 bases separated the two germline ends. CDR1 is SGHKS, CDR2 YYEKEE, per germline (reference sequence). CDR3 region: CASRTGVDNEQFF. The CDR3 DNA reads as TGTGCCAGCAGGACGGGGGTGGACAATGAGCAGTTCTTC.

This chain links TRBV5-1 with TRBJ2-7, with a weak D call TRBD2 (6 bases). The V gene lost 4 bases and the J gene lost 3 bases, with 14 bases spanning the gap. In germline, CDR1 is SGHRS, CDR2 YFSETQ. This CDR3 is built from 14 residues. The CDR3 DNA reads TGCGCCAGCAGCCGGGACTCCAGTGGCTACGAGCAGTACTTC. This encodes CASSRDSSGYEQYF. The whole variable domain, remainder taken from reference TRBV5-1 and TRBJ2-7, is KAGVTQTPRYLIKTRGQQVTLSCSPISGHRSVSWYQQTPGQGLQFLFEYFSETQRNKGNFPGRFSGRQFSNSRSEMNVSTLELGDSALYLCASSRDSSGYEQYFGPGTRLTVT.

The chain couples TRBV7-2 to TRBJ2-1, with 7 bases fitting TRBD2. With 5 bases clipped from V and 12 bases from J, the junction kept 13 bases outside the gene matches. This CDR3 region has 14 residues. The germline V gene encodes CDR1 SGHTA and CDR2 FQGNSA. The CDR3 protein is CASSALLASLGQFF. The CDR3 DNA is TGTGCCAGCAGCGCCCTACTAGCGTCCCTTGGGCAGTTCTTC.

At least ten counts were recorded for this clonotype. This chain uses TRBV29-1 with TRBJ1-2; TRBD1 matches 9 bases. CDR3 size: 11 residues. Germline V gene data show CDR1 as SQVTM and CDR2 as ANQGSEA. With V trimmed by 6 bases and J by 7 bases, 3 bases remained unmatched. CDR3 bases: TGCAGCGTGGGACAGGGAAGTGGCTACACCTTC. Translated, it gives CSVGQGSGYTF.

This clonotype was seen a few times. This chain joins TRBV6-4 and TRBJ1-4; D is perhaps TRBD1 (5 bases). The CDR3 spans 11 residues. CDR1 and CDR2 (germline): MRHNA, SNTAGT. V lost 10 bases to trimming and J lost 8 bases, with 11 bases between them. CDR3 nucleotide sequence: TGTGCCACCCAACGGGGGGAAAAACTGTTTTTT. This encodes CATQRGEKLFF.

V gene TRBV18 combines with J gene TRBJ1-2; D might be TRBD1 (6 bases). Trimming pared 3 bases from V and 1 base from J, leaving 9 bases between. This CDR3 has 14 residues. From germline, CDR1 is KGHSH and CDR2 LQKENI. The CDR3 nucleotides read TGTGCCAGCTCACCTGGACAGCTTAACTATGGCTACACCTTC. It is translated as CASSPGQLNYGYTF. The full variable domain, its missing parts supplied by reference TRBV18 and TRBJ1-2, is NAGVMQNPRHLVRRRGQEARLRCSPMKGHSHVYWYRQLPEEGLKFMVYLQKENIIDESGMPKERFSAEFPKEGPSILRIQQVVRGDSAAYFCASSPGQLNYGYTFGSGTRLTVV.

V is TRBV20-1 and J is TRBJ2-3, with TRBD2 matching over 7 bases. The length of the CDR3 is 14 residues. After removal of 6 bases from V and 0 bases from J, the junction contained 6 bases not matched to a gene. In germline, CDR1 is DFQATT, CDR2 SNEGSKA (reference sequence). CDR3 sequence reads: CSAGGGPSTDTQYF. Written as DNA, the CDR3 is TGCAGTGCGGGGGGGGGTCCTAGCACAGATACGCAGTATTTT.

J is TRBJ2-7 and V is TRBV7-2, with D perhaps matching TRBD1 (7 bases). V shed 1 base and J shed 3 bases, with 13 bases lying between them. Germline V gene lookup returns CDR1 SGHTA and CDR2 FQGNSA. The CDR3 extends over 15 amino acids. CDR3 residues: CASSLVAGGLYEQYF. The CDR3 region has the DNA TGTGCCAGCAGCTTAGTCGCAGGGGGACTCTACGAGCAGTACTTC.

V gene TRBV5-5 combines with J gene TRBJ2-3; D call uncertain. There are 15 residues in the CDR3. V was cut by 4 bases and J by 4 bases, with 16 bases left in between. Germline V CDR1 and CDR2: SGHKS, YYEKEE (reference sequence). The CDR3 loop reads CASSPVEVGADTQYF. CDR3 in DNA: TGTGCCAGCAGCCCGGTTGAGGTAGGCGCAGATACGCAGTATTTT.

The J gene is TRBJ2-5, the V gene TRBV10-3; TRBD1 aligns across 7 bases. After removal of 3 bases from V and 5 bases from J, the junction contained 12 bases not matched to a gene. CDR3 length equals 16 residues. Germline loops: CDR1 ENHRY, CDR2 SYGVKD. The CDR3 nucleotides are TGTGCCATCAGTGACACCGGGACAGCTGCCCGGGAGACCCAGTACTTC. Residues: CAISDTGTAARETQYF.

The V call is TRBV5-5, the J call TRBJ2-7, with D uncertain. The CDR3 runs 13 residues. Germline V gene sequence: CDR1 SGHKS, CDR2 YYEKEE (reference sequence). V was cut by 7 bases and J by 2 bases, with 13 bases left in between. The CDR3 DNA reads as TGTGCCAGCCTGAAAACTGACGCCTACGAGCAGTACTTC. It is translated as CASLKTDAYEQYF.

The chain is built from TRBV20-1 and TRBJ2-2; D call uncertain. Trimming shortened V by 4 bases and J by 4 bases, and 7 bases separated the two germline ends. CDR1 and CDR2 from the germline V gene are DFQATT and SNEGSKA (reference sequence). The CDR3 has 12 amino acids. As DNA, the CDR3 is TGCAGTGCTATATCAGGCACCGGGGAGCTGTTTTTT. It codes for CSAISGTGELFF.

V and J are TRBV7-6 and TRBJ2-2, with D tentatively TRBD2 (6 bases). Germline V lookup: CDR1 SGHVS, CDR2 FNYEAQ. V was pared by 5 bases and J by 5 bases, with 24 bases between. The CDR3 has 18 amino acids. CDR3 sequence (DNA): TGTGCCAGCAGCCCCCGAGGTTCACGGGGGTCGGGGACCGGGGAGCTGTTTTTT. This codes for CASSPRGSRGSGTGELFF.

CDR3 amino acids: CASSLGGGKRYEQYF. In nucleotides, the CDR3 is TGTGCCAGCAGCCTCGGGGGCGGCAAACGTTACGAGCAGTACTTC. The rearrangement links TRBV7-9 to TRBJ2-7, with D possibly called TRBD1 or TRBD2 (6 bases each). Germline CDR1 and CDR2: SEHNR and FQNEAQ (reference sequence). Trimming cost V 5 bases and J 4 bases, with 18 bases left between them. The CDR3 covers 15 residues.